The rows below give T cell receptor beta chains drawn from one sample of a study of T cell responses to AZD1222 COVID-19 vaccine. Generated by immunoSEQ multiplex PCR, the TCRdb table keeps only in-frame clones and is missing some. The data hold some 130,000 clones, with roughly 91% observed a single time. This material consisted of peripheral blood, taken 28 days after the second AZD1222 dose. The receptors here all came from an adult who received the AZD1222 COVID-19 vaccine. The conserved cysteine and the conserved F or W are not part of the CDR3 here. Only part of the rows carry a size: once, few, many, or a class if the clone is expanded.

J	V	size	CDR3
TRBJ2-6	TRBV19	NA	ASSIDRSSGANVLT
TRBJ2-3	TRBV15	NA	ATSRNLAGGRDTQY
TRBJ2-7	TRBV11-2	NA	ASSLNPGPTYEQY
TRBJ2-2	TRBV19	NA	ASSSRLVTGELF
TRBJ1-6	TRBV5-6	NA	ASSSLRGNSPLH
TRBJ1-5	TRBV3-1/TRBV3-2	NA	ASSQSTGGLGQPQH
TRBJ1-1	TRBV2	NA	ASSALGDLTEAF
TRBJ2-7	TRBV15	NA	ATSRGTGFLDLYEQY
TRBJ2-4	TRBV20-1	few	SAFTQNIQY
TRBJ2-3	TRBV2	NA	ASGGENSGLDTQY